What follows are 27 T cell receptor beta chains derived from one specimen sequenced in a study of blood T cell repertoires in COVID-19. Only in-frame clones appear in the TCRdb table, and some are missing; sequencing was by immunoSEQ multiplex PCR. This sample has 97,000 or so clones, with 60% to 85% found just once. The source material was peripheral blood. Source of these receptors: an elderly woman with active or convalescent COVID-19.

CDR3 nucleotides: TGCAGTGCTAGTGACAGGGAATGGGGAGAGCAGTTCTTC. Protein: CSASDREWGEQFF. The chain carries TRBV20-1 and TRBJ2-1; 7 positions agree with TRBD1. The CDR3 has 13 amino acids. Germline CDR1 is DFQATT and CDR2 is SNEGSKA (reference sequence). With V trimmed by 3 bases and J by 10 bases, 9 bases remained unmatched.

This clone was detected a few times. The rearrangement links TRBV6-5 to TRBJ2-7, with TRBD2 as a possible D gene (6 bases). Trimming stripped 8 bases from V and 5 bases from J, with 22 bases between. CDR1 is MNHEY and CDR2 is SVGAGI in the germline V gene. The CDR3 runs 15 residues. CDR3 sequence: CASPRGGGSGDEQYF. CDR3 DNA sequence: TGTGCCAGCCCCCGAGGAGGAGGATCGGGAGACGAGCAGTACTTC.

This clone was counted only a few times. The CDR3 DNA follows: TGTGCCAGTAGTGCCCGACAGGGGGGAGGTAATCAGCCCCAGCATTTT. It specifies CASSARQGGGNQPQHF. This chain joins TRBV19 and TRBJ1-5; 9 bases align to TRBD1. Trimming took 5 bases from V and 4 from J; bases not matched to a gene: 9. The CDR3 is 16 residues long. CDR1 LNHDA and CDR2 SQIVND come from the germline V gene (reference sequence).

The chain combines TRBV5-1 with TRBJ2-7; 15 bases align to TRBD2. The V segment lost 2 bases and the J segment 4 bases; nucleotides outside the gene matches: 10. CDR1 SGHRS and CDR2 YFSETQ come from the germline V gene. The CDR3 runs to 18 residues. CDR3 in DNA: TGCGCCAGCAGCTTCCGCAGGGGACTAGCGGGAGGAACATACGAGCAGTACTTC. It codes for CASSFRRGLAGGTYEQYF.

The rearrangement links TRBV4-2 to TRBJ2-7; 7 positions agree with TRBD2. This CDR3 is 13 amino acids long. Germline-derived CDR1 and CDR2 are LGHNA and YNFKEQ. J was trimmed by 3 bases and V by 9 bases; bases with no gene match: 8. CDR3 in DNA: TGTGCCAGTAGATCCGGGACTAACTACGAGCAGTACTTC. It codes for CASRSGTNYEQYF.

The chain combines TRBV11-3 with TRBJ2-1; 9 positions agree with TRBD1. The CDR3 spans 16 residues. The ends lost 3 bases at V and 2 bases at J; junction bases unmatched: 5. CDR1 is SGHNT, CDR2 YENEEA, per germline. The CDR3 nucleotides read TGTGCCAGCAGCTTGGCCCGGGACAGGGCCTACAATGAGCAGTTCTTC. Translating it yields CASSLARDRAYNEQFF.

This chain links TRBV10-3 with TRBJ2-1, with D possibly matching TRBD2 (5 bases). From germline, CDR1 is ENHRY and CDR2 SYGVKD. Trimming shortened V by 2 bases and J by 6 bases, and 14 bases separated the two germline ends. This CDR3 contains 15 residues. Here the CDR3 DNA reads TGTGCCATCAGTGAGCTGGACTCCCCGGGCAATGAGCAGTTCTTC. This encodes CAISELDSPGNEQFF.

V is TRBV5-6 and J is TRBJ2-7, with D possibly being TRBD1 (6 bases). Germline CDR1 and CDR2: SGHDT and YYEEEE. The V end lost 4 bases, the J end lost 1 base, and 24 bases lay between the germline ends. The length of the CDR3 is 18 residues. The CDR3 bases are TGTGCCAGCAGCAACTACCGAAACACAGGGATAAGGTCCTACGAGCAGTACTTC. It codes for CASSNYRNTGIRSYEQYF.

This rearrangement joins TRBV27 to TRBJ1-5, with TRBD1 as a possible D gene (6 bases). The CDR3 extends over 15 amino acids. Germline CDR1 MNHEY, CDR2 SMNVEV (reference sequence). The ends were cut back, 6 bases at V and 4 bases at J, with 16 bases in the middle. For the CDR3, the DNA is TGTGCCAGCAGCCCACAGGGATTAGGTAATCAGCCCCAGCATTTT. The encoded protein is CASSPQGLGNQPQHF.

The chain is built from TRBV28 and TRBJ1-2; D is perhaps TRBD1 (6 bases). V lost 4 bases to trimming and J lost 4 bases, with 7 bases between them. CDR1 is MDHEN, CDR2 SYDVKM, per germline. CDR3 length: 12 amino acids. The CDR3 DNA follows: TGTGCCAGCAGTTCGACAGGCTATGGCTACACCTTC. This sequence encodes CASSSTGYGYTF.

This clone was recorded a few times. The rearrangement links TRBV30 to TRBJ2-7; TRBD1 matches at 9 bases. The germline gives CDR1 GTSNPN, CDR2 SVGIG (reference sequence). V lost 4 bases and J lost 2; bases outside the gene matches: 3. The CDR3 covers 13 residues. The CDR3 sequence: CAWKQGAPYEQYF. The CDR3 nucleotides read TGTGCCTGGAAACAGGGGGCCCCCTACGAGCAGTACTTC.

The genes are TRBV5-1 and TRBJ2-3; unclear D gene. This CDR3 region has 15 residues. Germline lookup yields CDR1 SGHRS and CDR2 YFSETQ. V was cut by 4 bases and J by 3 bases, with 15 bases left in between. CDR3 DNA sequence: TGCGCCAGCAGCCCCGTTCTGACGGGTACAGATACGCAGTATTTT. Residues: CASSPVLTGTDTQYF. Based on the CDR3 plus reference TRBV5-1 and TRBJ2-3, the full variable domain is KAGVTQTPRYLIKTRGQQVTLSCSPISGHRSVSWYQQTPGQGLQFLFEYFSETQRNKGNFPGRFSGRQFSNSRSEMNVSTLELGDSALYLCASSPVLTGTDTQYFGPGTRLTVL.

CDR3 residues: CASSYFQGGYGYTF. In nucleotides, the CDR3 is TGTGCCAGCAGTTACTTCCAGGGAGGCTATGGCTACACCTTC. This chain joins TRBV6-5 and TRBJ1-2; TRBD1 might be the D (5 bases). CDR3 size: 14 residues. The V and J ends lost 1 base and 4 bases respectively, with 10 bases between them. Looked up from germline, CDR1 is MNHEY and CDR2 is SVGAGI.

The chain has TRBV11-2 and TRBJ1-3; D call uncertain. This CDR3 contains 14 residues. CDR1 SGHAT and CDR2 FQNNGV come from the germline V gene. The V end lost 9 bases, the J end lost 7 bases, and 19 bases lay between the germline ends. The CDR3 DNA is TGTGCCAGTAGCCAAGGTGGCGGTGGGAACACCATATATTTT. This codes for CASSQGGGGNTIYF.

The gene calls are TRBV3-1 (or the pseudogene TRBV3-2) and TRBJ2-2; D not resolved. Looked up from germline, CDR1 is LGHDT and CDR2 is YNNKEL (reference sequence). Trimming left V 4 bases short and J 4 bases short, with 19 bases between. The length of the CDR3 is 17 residues. The CDR3 DNA reads TGTGCCAGCAGCCCCCCGGGTATAACCTCGACCACCGGGGAGCTGTTTTTT. Translation: CASSPPGITSTTGELFF.

This clone has just a few counts. J is TRBJ2-7 and V is TRBV7-2, with 9 bases fitting TRBD1. V dropped 3 bases and J dropped 4; count of bases not matched to a gene: 4. CDR3 size: 14 residues. Germline V lookup: CDR1 SGHTA, CDR2 FQGNSA. CDR3 sequence (DNA): TGTGCCAGCAGCTTGGGACAGGGAGCTTACGAGCAGTACTTC. Protein sequence: CASSLGQGAYEQYF.

J is TRBJ2-5 and V is TRBV6-2 or TRBV6-3; 10 bases are shared with TRBD2. Losses at the gene ends were 6 bases for V and 4 bases for J; bases not matched to a gene: 11. Per the germline V gene, CDR1 is MNHEY and CDR2 is SVGEGT. This CDR3 spans 16 amino acids. The chain's CDR3 is CASSPRPSGRGETQYF. The CDR3 DNA is TGTGCCAGCAGCCCCCGACCCAGCGGGAGGGGAGAGACCCAGTACTTC.

V and J are TRBV7-3 and TRBJ2-3, with 9 bases aligning to TRBD1. The CDR3 loop spans 17 amino acids. With V trimmed by 5 bases and J by 6 bases, 15 bases remained unmatched. Germline CDR1 and CDR2: SGHTA and FQGTGA. The chain's CDR3 is CASSQTGQGRSRDTQYF. CDR3 coding DNA: TGTGCCAGCAGCCAGACCGGACAGGGGAGGTCCCGGGATACGCAGTATTTT.

This chain connects TRBV3-1 (or the pseudogene TRBV3-2) to TRBJ1-2; no clear D gene. In germline, CDR1 is LGHDT, CDR2 YNNKEL (reference sequence). The V and J ends lost 4 bases and 7 bases respectively, with 19 bases between them. The CDR3 spans 15 residues. CDR3 sequence reads: CASSPRRLGRGGYTF. CDR3 nucleotides: TGTGCCAGCAGCCCCAGACGATTGGGTCGAGGTGGCTACACCTTC.

The rearrangement joins TRBV6-1 to TRBJ2-5, with D possibly being TRBD1 (5 bases). The V end lost 8 bases, the J end lost 4 bases, and 20 bases lay between the germline ends. CDR1 is MNHNS and CDR2 is SASEGT in the germline V gene. CDR3 size: 15 residues. This chain's CDR3 is CASAPRELRLETQYF. The DNA for the CDR3 is TGTGCCAGCGCCCCCAGGGAACTAAGATTAGAGACCCAGTACTTC.

The chain carries TRBV12-3 or TRBV12-4 and TRBJ1-2; D might be TRBD1 (6 bases). Between the trimmed V and J ends, which lost 6 bases and 8 bases, there was a span of 13 bases. The CDR3 has 12 amino acids. CDR3 DNA: TGTGCCAGCAGCCTAGGACAGACCGGCTACACCTTC. Translating gives CASSLGQTGYTF.

The V gene is TRBV2, the J gene TRBJ1-6; 10 bases match TRBD1. There are 14 residues in the CDR3. Germline V lookup: CDR1 SNHLY, CDR2 FYNNEI. Trimming took 5 bases from V and 8 from J; bases not matched to a gene: 3. DNA of the CDR3: TGTGCCAGCAGTTGGACAGGGGGGGATTCACCCCTCCACTTT. It codes for CASSWTGGDSPLHF.

The rearrangement links TRBV7-8 to TRBJ2-7; 11 nucleotides agree with TRBD2. Trimming at V came to 5 bases and at J to 4 bases, leaving 13 bases not matched to a gene. The CDR3 length is 17 residues. Germline CDR1 and CDR2: SGHVS and FQNEAQ. Here the CDR3 reads CASSSRTSGSISYEQYF. The CDR3 DNA follows: TGTGCCAGCAGCAGTCGGACTAGCGGGTCGATTTCATACGAGCAGTACTTC.

This clone was observed a single time. Within the sample, other DNA sequences also encode this same CDR3. V and J are TRBV12-3 or TRBV12-4 and TRBJ1-1; D perhaps matches TRBD1 (5 bases). This CDR3 comprises 13 residues. Trimming stripped 3 bases from V and 2 bases from J, with 7 bases between. CDR3 nucleotide sequence: TGTGCCAGCAGTTTGCAGGGAAACACTGAAGCTTTCTTT. This gives the protein CASSLQGNTEAFF.

Here the CDR3 reads CASSSRSLAKNIQYF. CDR3 in DNA: TGTGCCAGCAGCTCGCGGAGTCTAGCCAAAAACATTCAGTACTTC. V and J are TRBV13 and TRBJ2-4; D gene unclear. Germline V lookup: CDR1 PRHDT, CDR2 FYEKMQ (reference sequence). This CDR3 spans 15 amino acids. V lost 4 bases to trimming and J lost 0 bases, with 10 bases between them. Looking up the rest from reference TRBV13 and TRBJ2-4 gives the full variable domain: AAGVIQSPRHLIKEKRETATLKCYPIPRHDTVYWYQQGPGQDPQFLISFYEKMQSDKGSIPDRFSAQQFSDYHSELNMSSLELGDSALYFCASSSRSLAKNIQYFGAGTRLSVL.

The rearrangement links TRBV30 to TRBJ2-7, with D possibly matching TRBD2 (5 bases). Between the trimmed V and J ends, which lost 0 bases and 3 bases, there was a span of 9 bases. Germline CDR1 and CDR2: GTSNPN and SVGIG (reference sequence). The CDR3 loop spans 13 amino acids. The CDR3 region is CAWSVMSGYEQYF. The CDR3 coding sequence is TGTGCCTGGAGTGTCATGAGCGGCTACGAGCAGTACTTC.

This clone was seen just once. The V call is TRBV29-1, the J call TRBJ1-2; 8 bases agree with TRBD1. Germline-derived CDR1 and CDR2 are SQVTM and ANQGSEA. The CDR3 is made up of 13 amino acids. J gave up 8 bases and V 2 bases, and 7 bases lay outside the gene matches. CDR3 DNA sequence: TGCAGCGTTGAACCCGGCGACAGGGGCGGCTACACCTTC. This translates into CSVEPGDRGGYTF.